One TCR beta chain is described in this entry. CDR1 and CDR2 from the germline V gene are SGHRS and YFSETQ. Deletions cut 0 bases from V and 8 bases from J, with 11 bases between. The CDR3 consists of 13 residues. This record belongs to a study of cytomegalovirus exposure and HLA in healthy donors. Primers: 60 Vbeta forward and 13 Jbeta reverse. Generated by immunoSEQ multiplex PCR, the TCRdb table keeps only in-frame clones and is missing some. The top ten clones hold around 7% of a sample with around 90,000 clones, around 84% of them seen once. The sequencing input was PBMCs. This sequence originates from a man aged 40-55 years in good health and CMV-seropositive. The chain employs TRBV5-1 and TRBJ1-2; D gene ambiguous. CDR3 in amino acids: CASSLGTDRGYTF. As DNA, the CDR3 is TGCGCCAGCAGCTTGGGGACTGATAGAGGCTACACCTTC. Variable domain in full (rest from reference TRBV5-1 and TRBJ1-2): KAGVTQTPRYLIKTRGQQVTLSCSPISGHRSVSWYQQTPGQGLQFLFEYFSETQRNKGNFPGRFSGRQFSNSRSEMNVSTLELGDSALYLCASSLGTDRGYTFGSGTRLTVV.